This T cell receptor beta chain was observed in a study of blood T cell repertoires in COVID-19. About the research overall: Sites across the United States, Italy and Spain contributed samples from acute and convalescent COVID-19. In each case, the material was cDNA or gDNA derived from T cells, B-cell-depleted T cells, or PBMCs.

Trimming pared 2 bases from V and 0 bases from J, leaving 10 bases between. Germline lookup yields CDR1 MNHNY and CDR2 SVGAGI (reference sequence). This CDR3 spans 15 amino acids. In the source study's methods: Amplified reference gene primers provided the basis for estimating nucleated cell counts. Profiling relied on immunoSEQ multiplex PCR, and the TCRdb table lists in-frame clones only, not all of them. The V and J calls and the clone size are those of that table, but D and trimming were determined from the DNA. This table holds roughly 100,000 clones, 90% to 95% found once. The sample comprised peripheral blood. The chain joins TRBV6-6 to TRBJ2-5; possibly TRBD2 for D (5 bases). The TCR sequence derives from a human donor in a cohort sampled during active COVID-19. The CDR3 DNA sequence: TGTGCCAGCAGTTACGAGGCCGGGAACCAAGAGACCCAGTACTTC. Its protein product is CASSYEAGNQETQYF.